Sequencing of this T cell receptor (beta chain) was carried out in a study of patients and donors after allogeneic stem cell transplantation. The V gene end was trimmed by 6 bases and the J gene end by 4 bases; junction bases not matched to a gene: 4. Looked up from germline, CDR1 is SQVTM and CDR2 is ANQGSEA. The CDR3 sequence is 13 residues long. In its sample, this clonotype was seen a few times. TCRdb processed the RT-PCR reads anew with MiXCR; each CDR3 protein has one entry. This sample has roughly 940,000 distinct CDR3 sequences, with approximately 18% found just once. The TCR originated in a human donor who was either an allogeneic HSCT recipient or a stem cell or donor lymphocyte infusion donor (not recorded which). It is not recorded whose cells these are; they may come from a transplant donor. The chain is built from TRBV29-1 and TRBJ2-5; 11 bases are shared with TRBD2. The specimen sequenced was blood, either unsorted or a sorted T cell fraction (not recorded which). The CDR3 nucleotides are TGCAGCGTCAGTAGCGGGGGGGGAGAGACCCAGTACTTC. It yields the protein CSVSSGGGETQYF.